The 28 T cell receptor beta chains reported below all come from one sample, sequenced in a study of T-cell memory formation after mild COVID-19. MiXCR, run by TCRdb on the 5' RACE reads, gives a single entry per CDR3 protein. The table shows about 470,000 distinct CDR3 sequences, with nearly 25% occurring only once. Source material: PBMCs or a T cell subset sorted from them (not recorded which). These receptors were obtained from an adult woman who had mild COVID-19 (a few samples of this study predate the infection). Cell type and time point are not known.

This chain connects TRBV30 to TRBJ2-7; TRBD2 aligns across 7 bases. Germline values: CDR1 GTSNPN, CDR2 SVGIG (reference sequence). J lost 3 bases, V lost 3 bases, and 14 bases had no gene match. CDR3 length: 16 residues. The CDR3 region is CAWRLKLAVFIYEQYF. In DNA, the CDR3 is TGTGCCTGGAGACTCAAGCTAGCGGTTTTTATCTACGAGCAGTACTTC.

The V and J genes are TRBV29-1 and TRBJ1-1; 8 bases are a match to TRBD1. CDR1 SQVTM and CDR2 ANQGSEA come from the germline V gene. Trimming took 6 bases from V and 0 from J; bases not matched to a gene: 6. CDR3 size: 14 residues. CDR3 sequence (DNA): TGCAGCGTCGACAGGGGAGACATGAACACTGAAGCTTTCTTT. Translating gives CSVDRGDMNTEAFF.

CDR3 sequence reads: CASSDERQGAANEQFF. As DNA, the CDR3 is TGTGCCAGCAGTGACGAGAGGCAGGGGGCGGCCAATGAGCAGTTCTTC. The chain combines TRBV2 with TRBJ2-1; 8 bases align to TRBD1. V shed 3 bases and J 6 bases; nucleotides not matched to a gene: 10. Germline V gene lookup returns CDR1 SNHLY and CDR2 FYNNEI. The CDR3 has 16 residues.

The rearrangement links TRBV7-2 to TRBJ2-4; D may be TRBD2 (6 bases). This CDR3 contains 17 residues. V was trimmed by 5 bases and J by 6 bases, leaving 23 bases between them. The germline V gene encodes CDR1 SGHTA and CDR2 FQGNSA. The CDR3 sequence is CASSHIRGAGLGNIQYF. For the CDR3, the DNA is TGTGCCAGCAGCCATATCCGTGGGGCGGGGCTGGGAAACATTCAGTACTTC.

The rearrangement joins TRBV7-2 to TRBJ2-1, with 11 positions matching TRBD2. V lost 9 bases and J lost 3; bases outside the gene matches: 4. The CDR3 spans 14 residues. The germline CDR1 and CDR2 sequences are SGHTA and FQGNSA. DNA of the CDR3: TGTGCCAGGACTAGCGGGGCAGGCTACAATGAGCAGTTCTTC. This gives the protein CARTSGAGYNEQFF.

The rearrangement links TRBV12-3 or TRBV12-4 to TRBJ2-1; D gene uncertain. Trimming took 3 bases from V and 9 from J, leaving 3 bases between them. The length of the CDR3 is 10 residues. Here the CDR3 reads CASSLGEQFF. The CDR3 DNA reads TGTGCCAGCAGTTTGGGTGAGCAGTTCTTC.

The CDR3 spells CASSTQAPGLAVAYNEQFF. Written as DNA, the CDR3 is TGTGCCAGCAGCACGCAAGCCCCGGGACTAGCGGTCGCCTACAATGAGCAGTTCTTC. The chain combines TRBV7-9 with TRBJ2-1; 11 nucleotides align to TRBD2. CDR3 length: 19 residues. J gave up 2 bases and V 5 bases, and 14 bases lay outside the gene matches. The germline V gene has CDR1 SEHNR and CDR2 FQNEAQ (reference sequence).

This clonotype was observed a few times. The chain combines TRBV19 with TRBJ1-1, with unresolved D. The length of the CDR3 is 14 residues. Germline CDR1 reads LNHDA; CDR2 reads SQIVND (reference sequence). The V end was cut by 7 bases, the J end by 0 bases, with 12 bases between. The CDR3 region is CASIRTALNTEAFF. In nucleotides, the CDR3 is TGTGCCAGTATTCGAACAGCACTGAACACTGAAGCTTTCTTT.

The J gene is TRBJ2-7, the V gene TRBV5-1; 8 bases line up with TRBD2. CDR1 is SGHRS and CDR2 is YFSETQ in the germline V gene. The CDR3 contains 15 residues. Trimming took 1 base from V and 1 from J; bases not matched to a gene: 4. The CDR3 sequence is CASSLQSGSSYEQYF. Written as DNA, the CDR3 is TGCGCCAGCAGCTTGCAGAGCGGGAGTTCCTACGAGCAGTACTTC. Full variable domain (remainder filled in from reference TRBV5-1 and TRBJ2-7): KAGVTQTPRYLIKTRGQQVTLSCSPISGHRSVSWYQQTPGQGLQFLFEYFSETQRNKGNFPGRFSGRQFSNSRSEMNVSTLELGDSALYLCASSLQSGSSYEQYFGPGTRLTVT.

The V and J genes are TRBV7-2 and TRBJ1-1; TRBD1 matches 8 bases. V lost 3 bases to trimming and J lost 7 bases; unmatched junction nucleotides: 4. There are 13 residues in the CDR3. Germline values: CDR1 SGHTA, CDR2 FQGNSA. For the CDR3, the DNA is TGTGCCAGCAGCTTTAAAACAGGGGGTGAAGCTTTCTTT. Amino acids: CASSFKTGGEAFF.

This clonotype was observed a few times. The chain carries TRBV11-2 and TRBJ2-1, with 11 positions matching TRBD2. The junction had 15 bases not matched to a gene; V was cut back by 8 bases and J by 6 bases. The CDR3 covers 17 residues. Germline assignment: CDR1 SGHAT and CDR2 FQNNGV. This CDR3 is CASLLRTSGPRGNEQFF. The CDR3 DNA sequence: TGTGCCAGCCTCCTGAGGACTAGCGGGCCGAGGGGCAATGAGCAGTTCTTC. Combining the CDR3 with reference TRBV11-2 and TRBJ2-1 gives the whole variable domain EAGVAQSPRYKIIEKRQSVAFWCNPISGHATLYWYQQILGQGPKLLIQFQNNGVVDDSQLPKDRFSAERLKGVDSTLKIQPAKLEDSAVYLCASLLRTSGPRGNEQFFGPGTRLTVL.

Ten or more counts support this clonotype. The V and J genes are TRBV11-2 and TRBJ2-3; D is possibly TRBD1 (6 bases). The length of the CDR3 is 14 residues. V lost 5 bases and J lost 7, with 16 bases in between. Germline lookup yields CDR1 SGHAT and CDR2 FQNNGV. The CDR3: CASSVGQFKYTQYF. CDR3 in DNA: TGTGCCAGCAGCGTTGGACAGTTCAAATATACGCAGTATTTT. The complete variable domain, with remaining parts taken from reference TRBV11-2 and TRBJ2-3, reads EAGVAQSPRYKIIEKRQSVAFWCNPISGHATLYWYQQILGQGPKLLIQFQNNGVVDDSQLPKDRFSAERLKGVDSTLKIQPAKLEDSAVYLCASSVGQFKYTQYFGPGTRLTVL.

Here the CDR3 DNA reads TGTGCCACCAGTGATCCGCTCCAGAGAACTCCCTACAATGAGCAGTTCTTC. This sequence encodes CATSDPLQRTPYNEQFF. The chain carries TRBV24-1 and TRBJ2-1; no clear D. The CDR3 covers 17 residues. V lost 3 bases, J lost 2 bases, and 16 bases lay in between. Germline CDR1 is KGHDR and CDR2 is SFDVKD.

The chain links TRBV3-1 to TRBJ1-5, with D unclear. CDR3 length equals 13 residues. Trimming removed 4 bases at V and 5 bases at J, with 9 bases between. Germline V gives CDR1 LGHDT, CDR2 YNNKEL (reference sequence). The CDR3 nucleotides read TGTGCCAGCAGCCCCGACACGTATCAGCCCCAGCATTTT. It translates to CASSPDTYQPQHF.

The rearrangement uses TRBV12-3 or TRBV12-4 and TRBJ1-1; 8 nucleotides align to TRBD1. CDR3 length: 13 residues. V was pared by 4 bases and J by 8 bases, with 6 bases of the junction left unmatched. The CDR3 is CASSSGQAAEAFF. DNA of the CDR3: TGTGCCAGCAGTTCGGGACAGGCGGCCGAAGCTTTCTTT.

This clonotype was detected a few times. The chain recombines TRBV3-1 with TRBJ2-1; 9 bases map to TRBD2. The CDR3 runs to 16 residues. With 3 bases clipped from V and 2 bases from J, the junction kept 5 bases outside the gene matches. Germline V CDR1 and CDR2: LGHDT, YNNKEL (reference sequence). The CDR3 nucleotides are TGTGCCAGCAGCCACTTGGGCGGGGGGGCCTACAATGAGCAGTTCTTC. This gives the protein CASSHLGGGAYNEQFF.

V usage is TRBV24-1 and J usage is TRBJ1-2, with D possibly matching TRBD1 (5 bases). This CDR3 contains 12 residues. Trimming stripped 5 bases from V and 4 bases from J, with 7 bases between. Germline-derived CDR1 and CDR2 are KGHDR and SFDVKD. The CDR3 DNA reads as TGTGCCACCAGTGGGGGGACCTATGGCTACACCTTC. Amino acids: CATSGGTYGYTF.

The V call is TRBV12-3 or TRBV12-4, the J call TRBJ2-3; TRBD1 matches 7 bases. Trimming removed 1 base from V and 4 bases from J; junction bases left unmatched: 5. This CDR3 region has 15 residues. CDR3 region: CASSLGDRVPDTQYF. The CDR3, as DNA: TGTGCCAGCAGTTTAGGCGACAGGGTTCCAGATACGCAGTATTTT.

The sample holds a few counts of this clonotype. The V and J genes are TRBV12-3 or TRBV12-4 and TRBJ2-1; the D gene is possibly TRBD2 (5 bases). The CDR3 sequence is 11 residues long. Trimming shortened V by 6 bases and J by 10 bases, and 10 bases separated the two germline ends. The CDR3 region is CASSTSLEQFF. The CDR3 DNA follows: TGTGCCAGCAGCACTAGTCTGGAGCAGTTCTTC.

In its sample, this clonotype was seen a few times. V usage is TRBV4-3 and J usage is TRBJ2-2; 7 positions agree with TRBD1. The CDR3 totals 18 residues. Germline CDR1 and CDR2: LGHNA and YSLEER. Trimming removed 5 bases from V and 0 bases from J; junction bases left unmatched: 12. In DNA, the CDR3 is TGCGCCAGCAGCACCCGCCACGGGACAGCCTCGAACACCGGGGAGCTGTTTTTT. Encoded protein: CASSTRHGTASNTGELFF.

This clonotype was detected many times. CDR3 coding DNA: TGCAGTGCTCCTACCCTGCAAGAGACCCAGTACTTC. Translated: CSAPTLQETQYF. The gene calls are TRBV20-1 and TRBJ2-5; no reliable D call. Germline CDR1 DFQATT, CDR2 SNEGSKA (reference sequence). This CDR3 comprises 12 residues. V gave up 5 bases and J gave up 2 bases, with 9 bases separating them.

There are a few counts of this clonotype. This chain connects TRBV6-6 to TRBJ2-2; possibly TRBD1 or TRBD2 for D (5 bases each). V shed 6 bases and J shed 5 bases, with 19 bases lying between them. Germline V CDR1 and CDR2: MNHNY, SVGAGI (reference sequence). The CDR3 runs 16 residues. The CDR3 DNA sequence: TGTGCCAGCAGCGGAAATACGGGACGTGGGACCGGGGAGCTGTTTTTT. It is translated as CASSGNTGRGTGELFF.

This clonotype appeared a few times. This chain connects TRBV12-3 or TRBV12-4 to TRBJ2-7; 7 bases match TRBD1. This CDR3 spans 14 amino acids. V trimming: 6 bases; J trimming: 2 bases; junction bases outside the gene matches: 7. The CDR3 sequence is CASRRQGATYEQYF. The CDR3 nucleotides are TGTGCCAGCAGGCGACAGGGTGCCACCTACGAGCAGTACTTC.

The sample holds a few counts of this clonotype. The chain uses TRBV24-1 and TRBJ1-5, with 10 bases that match TRBD1. Germline lookup yields CDR1 KGHDR and CDR2 SFDVKD. This CDR3 comprises 16 residues. Trimming removed 4 bases from V and 5 bases from J; junction bases left unmatched: 7. DNA for the CDR3: TGTGCCACCAGTGACCCGGGACAGGGGATTGATCAGCCCCAGCATTTT. It translates to CATSDPGQGIDQPQHF.

This clonotype was counted a few times. The rearrangement links TRBV4-1 to TRBJ2-2; the D is unclear. The CDR3 runs to 12 residues. CDR1 is MGHRA, CDR2 YSYEKL, per germline. The V end was cut by 1 base, the J end by 7 bases, with 4 bases between. The DNA of the CDR3 is TGCGCCAGCAGCCAAGGGGTCGGGGAGCTGTTTTTT. Its protein is CASSQGVGELFF.

This chain connects TRBV29-1 to TRBJ2-7, with TRBD1 matching over 7 bases. The length of the CDR3 is 11 residues. The germline V gene has CDR1 SQVTM and CDR2 ANQGSEA. The ends lost 6 bases at V and 7 bases at J; junction bases unmatched: 6. The CDR3 DNA reads TGCAGCGTAGAGACAGGGTCTGAGCAGTACTTC. Amino acids: CSVETGSEQYF.

The chain is built from TRBV15 and TRBJ1-5; D is unclear. The CDR3 is 16 amino acids. V lost 4 bases, J lost 0 bases, and 13 bases lay in between. Germline V gene data show CDR1 as LNHNV and CDR2 as YYDKDF (reference sequence). The CDR3 DNA reads as TGTGCCACCAGCAATGCAGGTCTTCTTAGCAATCAGCCCCAGCATTTT. Protein sequence: CATSNAGLLSNQPQHF.

This chain connects TRBV7-9 to TRBJ2-3; D ambiguous. V lost 3 bases to trimming and J lost 5 bases, with 6 bases between them. The CDR3 length is 12 residues. The germline CDR1 and CDR2 sequences are SEHNR and FQNEAQ (reference sequence). For the CDR3, the DNA is TGTGCCAGCAGCTTCCCCTTAGATACGCAGTATTTT. Its protein product is CASSFPLDTQYF.